This is a list of T cell receptor beta chains from one sample in a study of T cell therapy after organ transplantation. Sequencing was performed with immunoSEQ multiplex PCR; in TCRdb, only in-frame clones are kept and a portion is missing. The sample lists 45,000 to 50,000 clones; about 94% were seen once. For these TCRs, the target antigens are not known. The specimen was CD8+ T cells from blood, collected before autologous CMV-specific T cell therapy. The receptor source for this set is a human patient who had received a solid organ transplant and had CMV disease. CDR3s include the opening cysteine and the closing phenylalanine or tryptophan. D genes are given only for firm matches. Clone size appears in some rows only: once, few, many, or a class for an expanded clone.

D gene,J gene,V gene,clone size,CDR3 DNA,CDR3 protein
.,TRBJ2-5,TRBV27,.,TGTGCCAGCAGTTTGACGCAGGGGGAGGGGGCCCAGTACTTC,CASSLTQGEGAQYF
TRBD2,TRBJ2-1,TRBV4-1,.,TGCGCCAGCAGCCAAGACACCCAGCGGGGGCTGGTCTATGAGCAGTTCTTC,CASSQDTQRGLVYEQFF
.,TRBJ1-1,TRBV19,.,TGTGCCAGTAGTATAGGTTTCACTGAAGCTTTCTTT,CASSIGFTEAFF
.,TRBJ1-6,TRBV7-9,.,TGTGCCAGCAGCTTCAGGGACTCCTATAATTCACCCCTCCACTTT,CASSFRDSYNSPLHF
TRBD1,TRBJ1-2,TRBV5-6,.,TGTGCCAGCAGCTCGGGACAGACTCCCTATGGCTACACCTTC,CASSSGQTPYGYTF
.,TRBJ2-4,TRBV9,.,TGTGCCAGCAGCGTAGGGGGAGCCAAAAACATTCAGTACTTC,CASSVGGAKNIQYF
.,TRBJ2-7,TRBV4-1,.,TGCGCCAGCAGCCAAGATGATGGGGAAAGATCCTACGAGCAGTACTTC,CASSQDDGERSYEQYF
TRBD1,TRBJ2-7,TRBV5-1,.,TGCGCCAGCAGCTCCGGGACAGACGTCTCCGAGCAGTACTTC,CASSSGTDVSEQYF
.,TRBJ1-2,TRBV5-1,.,TGCGCCAGCAGCTTGGCAACAGTCTATGGCTACACCTTC,CASSLATVYGYTF
.,TRBJ1-2,TRBV4-3,.,TGCGCCAGCAGCCAAGAAACGTTTGGCTATGGCTACACCTTC,CASSQETFGYGYTF
TRBD1,TRBJ1-1,TRBV7-8,.,TGTGCCAGCAGCCTATCCGGGACAGTGAACACTGAAGCTTTCTTT,CASSLSGTVNTEAFF
.,TRBJ2-2,TRBV9,.,TGTGCCAGCAGCGTAGGGGTGAACACCGGGGAGCTGTTTTTT,CASSVGVNTGELFF
.,TRBJ2-7,TRBV4-1,.,TGCGCCAGCAGCCAAGGGAGACAGTGGCTCGCAGGCGAGCAGTACTTC,CASSQGRQWLAGEQYF
.,TRBJ2-2,TRBV5-1,.,TGCGCCAGCAGGACCGAGAACACCGGGGAGCTGTTTTTT,CASRTENTGELFF
.,TRBJ1-1,TRBV6-5,.,TGTGCCAGCAGTTACGGGGGGGTTTTTGACACTGAAGCTTTCTTT,CASSYGGVFDTEAFF
.,TRBJ2-7,TRBV10-1,once,TGCGCCAGCAGTGAGTCGTGGGGGGCCCAGCGCTACGAGCAGTACTTC,CASSESWGAQRYEQYF
.,TRBJ1-3,TRBV30,.,TGTGCCTGGAGTGTAGGAACTGGAAACACCATATATTTT,CAWSVGTGNTIYF
.,TRBJ1-5,TRBV15,.,TGTGCCACCAGCAGGCACAGGGGCAATCAGCCCCAGCATTTT,CATSRHRGNQPQHF
TRBD1,TRBJ2-1,TRBV27,.,TGTGCCAGCAGTTCATCAACCGGGACAGGATACAATGAGCAGTTCTTC,CASSSSTGTGYNEQFF
.,TRBJ1-1,TRBV9,.,TGTGCCAGCAGCGTAGTGGGGGCGACGGGGGACACTGAAGCTTTCTTT,CASSVVGATGDTEAFF
.,TRBJ1-2,TRBV12-5,.,TGTGCTAGTGGTTTGCCCACAACCCCGGGACACCGGACTGGCTACACCTTC,CASGLPTTPGHRTGYTF
TRBD2,TRBJ2-5,TRBV5-1,.,TGCGCCAGCAGCGGGGGACTAGCGGGAGAGACCCAGTACTTC,CASSGGLAGETQYF
.,TRBJ2-5,TRBV5-6,.,TGTGCCAGCAGTGGGGTCCAAGAGACCCAGTACTTC,CASSGVQETQYF
TRBD2,TRBJ2-1,TRBV5-6,.,TGTGCCAGCAGCTTGGGTTGGCGGGAGGAAAATGAGCAGTTCTTC,CASSLGWREENEQFF
TRBD2,TRBJ2-3,TRBV6-4,.,TGTGCCAGCAGCGAGCGGGAGTTGGATACGCAGTATTTT,CASSERELDTQYF
.,TRBJ2-7,TRBV7-2,.,TGTGCCAGCAGCACGAGCGGCGAGCAGTACTTC,CASSTSGEQYF
TRBD1,TRBJ1-2,TRBV15,once,TGTGCCACCAGCAGAGATGACAGGGTCTATGGCTACACCTTC,CATSRDDRVYGYTF
TRBD2,TRBJ2-1,TRBV19,.,TGTGCCAGTAGTATACCAGCGGGGGGCTACAATGAGCAGTTCTTC,CASSIPAGGYNEQFF
.,TRBJ2-7,TRBV6-5,.,TGTGCCAGCAGTTACTCGAAGACGCTTAGCTACGAGCAGTACTTC,CASSYSKTLSYEQYF
TRBD1,TRBJ2-5,TRBV30,.,TGTGCCTGGAGTGGCGGGACAGGGGGCTCAGAGACCCAGTACTTC,CAWSGGTGGSETQYF
.,TRBJ1-1,TRBV25-1,.,TGTGCCAGCAGTGAATGGGGCGAGGGAAGTGAAGCTTTCTTT,CASSEWGEGSEAFF
.,TRBJ1-2,TRBV25-1,.,TGTGCCAGCAGTGAGACACCTAACTATGGCTACACCTTC,CASSETPNYGYTF
.,TRBJ2-2,TRBV9,.,TGTGCCAGCAGCGCCGATAACACCGGGGAGCTGTTTTTT,CASSADNTGELFF
.,TRBJ2-7,TRBV6-6,.,TGTGCCAGCAGTTACTCGGGGAAGGGCGAGCAGTACTTC,CASSYSGKGEQYF
TRBD1,TRBJ2-5,TRBV6-5,once,TGTGCCAGCAGTTTACAGGGGGCGCGGGAGACCCAGTACTTC,CASSLQGARETQYF
TRBD1,TRBJ2-5,TRBV10-2,.,TGCGCCAGCAGTCCGGGGCGAGGGGGCCGGCCAACAACTAGAGGACCGGGAGAGACCCAGTACTTC,CASSPGRGGRPTTRGPGETQYF
.,TRBJ2-1,TRBV19,once,TGTGCCAGTAGTATAGATCAAGGGGGGGCCTACAATGAGCAGTTCTTC,CASSIDQGGAYNEQFF
.,TRBJ2-6,TRBV19,once,TGTGCCAGTGCCAGAGACCGGGACTTCTTCTCTGGGGCCAACGTCCTGACTTTC,CASARDRDFFSGANVLTF
.,TRBJ2-5,TRBV7-3,.,TGTGCCAGCAGCTTAGAGGGGGGAAGGCTAGAGACCCAGTACTTC,CASSLEGGRLETQYF
TRBD1,TRBJ1-1,TRBV19,.,TGTGCCAGTAGGCCTCCGGGACAGAGGGGCACTGAAGCTTTCTTT,CASRPPGQRGTEAFF
.,TRBJ1-4,TRBV19,.,TGTGCCAGTAGGGGGCCTCGTGAGGGTAATGAAAAACTGTTTTTT,CASRGPREGNEKLFF
.,TRBJ1-5,TRBV6-1,.,TGTGCCAGCACCCTCGGGCCAAGAGGGGATCAGCCCCAGCATTTT,CASTLGPRGDQPQHF
.,TRBJ2-5,TRBV7-9,.,TGTGCCAGCAGCTTAGCCTCAGGGAGGGAGACCCAGTACTTC,CASSLASGRETQYF
.,TRBJ2-7,TRBV27,.,TGTGCCAGCAGTTTGAACGGGCTCGATGAAGCGTTGATGGAGCAGTACTTC,CASSLNGLDEALMEQYF